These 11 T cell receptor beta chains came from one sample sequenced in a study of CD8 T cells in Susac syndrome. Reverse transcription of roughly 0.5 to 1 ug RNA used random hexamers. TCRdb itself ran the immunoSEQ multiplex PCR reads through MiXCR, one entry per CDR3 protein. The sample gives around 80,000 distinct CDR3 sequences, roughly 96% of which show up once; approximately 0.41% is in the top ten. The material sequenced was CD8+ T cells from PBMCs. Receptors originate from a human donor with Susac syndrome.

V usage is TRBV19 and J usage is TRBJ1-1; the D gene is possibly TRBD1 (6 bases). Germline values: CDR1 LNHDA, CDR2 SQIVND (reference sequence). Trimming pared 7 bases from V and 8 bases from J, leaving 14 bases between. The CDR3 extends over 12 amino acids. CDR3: CASMAGEWEAFF. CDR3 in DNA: TGTGCCAGTATGGCAGGGGAATGGGAAGCTTTCTTT. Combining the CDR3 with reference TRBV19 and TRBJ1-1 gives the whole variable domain DGGITQSPKYLFRKEGQNVTLSCEQNLNHDAMYWYRQDPGQGLRLIYYSQIVNDFQKGDIAEGYSVSREKKESFPLTVTSAQKNPTAFYLCASMAGEWEAFFGQGTRLTVV.

CDR3 nucleotide sequence: TGTGCCACCAGCTTGGAAGATACGCAGTATTTT. The encoded protein is CATSLEDTQYF. The J gene is TRBJ2-3, the V gene TRBV15; the D is unclear. The germline CDR1 and CDR2 sequences are LNHNV and YYDKDF (reference sequence). V dropped 5 bases and J dropped 5 bases, with 5 bases sitting between them. The CDR3 has 11 amino acids.

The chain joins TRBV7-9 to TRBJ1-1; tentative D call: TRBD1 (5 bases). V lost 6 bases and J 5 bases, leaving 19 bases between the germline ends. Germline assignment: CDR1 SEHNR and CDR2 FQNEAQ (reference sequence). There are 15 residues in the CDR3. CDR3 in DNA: TGTGCCAGCAGACCTCCGGACGGCGCAGGGACTGAAGCTTTCTTT. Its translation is CASRPPDGAGTEAFF.

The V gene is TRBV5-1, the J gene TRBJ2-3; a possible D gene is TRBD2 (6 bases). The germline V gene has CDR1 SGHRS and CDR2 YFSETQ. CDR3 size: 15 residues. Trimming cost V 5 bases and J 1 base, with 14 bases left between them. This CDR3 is CASRPHGGGTDTQYF. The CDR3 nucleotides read TGCGCCAGCAGGCCCCATGGAGGGGGCACAGATACGCAGTATTTT.

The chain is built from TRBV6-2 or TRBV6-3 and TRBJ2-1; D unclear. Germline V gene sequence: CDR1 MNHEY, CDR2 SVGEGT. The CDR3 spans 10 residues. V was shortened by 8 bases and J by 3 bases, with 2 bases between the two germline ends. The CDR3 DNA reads TGTGCCAGCGGCTACAATGAGCAGTTCTTC. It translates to CASGYNEQFF.

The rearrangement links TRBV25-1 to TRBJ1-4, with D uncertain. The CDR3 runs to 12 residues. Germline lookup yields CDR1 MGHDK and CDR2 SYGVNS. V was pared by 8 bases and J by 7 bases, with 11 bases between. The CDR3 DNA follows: TGTGCCAGCGGACTCTACGCTGAAAAACTGTTTTTT. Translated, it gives CASGLYAEKLFF.

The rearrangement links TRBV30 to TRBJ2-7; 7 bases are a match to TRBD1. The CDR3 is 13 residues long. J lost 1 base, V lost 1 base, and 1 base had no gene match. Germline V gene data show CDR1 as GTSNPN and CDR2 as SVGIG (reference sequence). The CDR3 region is CAWSGDSSYEQYF. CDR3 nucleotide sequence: TGTGCCTGGAGTGGGGACAGTTCCTACGAGCAGTACTTC.

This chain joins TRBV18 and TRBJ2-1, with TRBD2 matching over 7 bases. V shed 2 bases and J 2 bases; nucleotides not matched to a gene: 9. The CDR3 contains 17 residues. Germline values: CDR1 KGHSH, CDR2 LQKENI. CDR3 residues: CASSPGREKGPYNEQFF. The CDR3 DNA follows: TGTGCCAGCTCACCAGGGCGGGAGAAGGGCCCCTACAATGAGCAGTTCTTC.

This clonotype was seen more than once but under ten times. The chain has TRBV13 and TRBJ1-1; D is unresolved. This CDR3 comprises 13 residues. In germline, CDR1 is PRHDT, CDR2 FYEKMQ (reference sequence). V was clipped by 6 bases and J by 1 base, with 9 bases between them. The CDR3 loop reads CASSVWGNTEAFF. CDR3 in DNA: TGTGCCAGCAGTGTATGGGGGAACACTGAAGCTTTCTTT. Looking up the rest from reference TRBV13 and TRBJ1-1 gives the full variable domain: AAGVIQSPRHLIKEKRETATLKCYPIPRHDTVYWYQQGPGQDPQFLISFYEKMQSDKGSIPDRFSAQQFSDYHSELNMSSLELGDSALYFCASSVWGNTEAFFGQGTRLTVV.

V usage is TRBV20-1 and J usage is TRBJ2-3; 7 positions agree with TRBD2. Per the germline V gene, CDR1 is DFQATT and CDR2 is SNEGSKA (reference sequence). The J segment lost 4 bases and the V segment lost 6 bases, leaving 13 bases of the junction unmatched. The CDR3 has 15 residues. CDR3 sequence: CSATWSAGDPDTQYF. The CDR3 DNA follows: TGCAGTGCCACCTGGTCGGCGGGAGACCCAGATACGCAGTATTTT.

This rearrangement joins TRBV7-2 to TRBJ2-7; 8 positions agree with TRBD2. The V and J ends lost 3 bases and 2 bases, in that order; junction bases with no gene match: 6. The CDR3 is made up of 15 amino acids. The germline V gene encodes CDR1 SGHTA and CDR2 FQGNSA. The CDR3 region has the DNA TGTGCCAGCAGCTTGGAAGCGGGAGATCCCTACGAGCAGTACTTC. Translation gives CASSLEAGDPYEQYF.